One and the same sample provided the 26 T cell receptor beta chains below, sequenced in a study of CD8+ T cells in alopecia areata. It was cDNA, reverse transcribed from extracted RNA, that served as the sequencing template. Only in-frame clones appear in the TCRdb table, and some are missing; sequencing was by immunoSEQ multiplex PCR. The table lists roughly 75,000 clones, roughly three fifths of them singletons, with roughly 18% in the top ten. This sample comprised CD8+ T cells sorted from blood, obtained at week 0. Receptor source: a human donor with alopecia areata.

The V gene is TRBV5-6, the J gene TRBJ2-6; tentatively, D is TRBD2 (5 bases). Trimming took 0 bases from V and 0 from J, leaving 13 bases between them. The CDR3 contains 18 residues. The germline V gene encodes CDR1 SGHDT and CDR2 YYEEEE. The CDR3 DNA follows: TGTGCCAGCAGCTTGGTCAAGGGAGAACTCTCTGGGGCCAACGTCCTGACTTTC. This translates into CASSLVKGELSGANVLTF.

This clone was recorded a few times. The J gene is TRBJ1-2, the V gene TRBV4-2; 7 bases match TRBD1. Unmatched junction bases numbered 9, after V lost 3 bases and J lost 8 bases. Germline V gene data show CDR1 as LGHNA and CDR2 as YNFKEQ. The CDR3 sequence is 14 residues long. The CDR3 loop reads CASSHTGEVDGYTF. DNA for the CDR3: TGTGCCAGCAGCCACACAGGGGAGGTTGACGGCTACACCTTC.

The chain uses TRBV29-1 and TRBJ2-7; D remains unclear. The CDR3 totals 12 residues. The ends were cut back, 4 bases at V and 6 bases at J, with 13 bases in the middle. The germline V gene encodes CDR1 SQVTM and CDR2 ANQGSEA. The CDR3 spells CSVGSLELEQYF. CDR3 DNA sequence: TGCAGCGTTGGGAGCCTAGAACTCGAGCAGTACTTC.

The genes are TRBV29-1 and TRBJ2-6; 11 bases fit TRBD1. The CDR3 contains 16 residues. V trimming: 7 bases; J trimming: 0 bases; junction bases outside the gene matches: 5. The germline V gene encodes CDR1 SQVTM and CDR2 ANQGSEA. In DNA form, the CDR3 reads TGCAGCGCCCGGACAGGGGGCTTCTCTGGGGCCAACGTCCTGACTTTC. This sequence encodes CSARTGGFSGANVLTF.

The chain joins TRBV4-3 to TRBJ2-7, with D perhaps matching TRBD2 (6 bases). CDR3 length: 15 residues. The germline V and J ends were trimmed by 1 base and 2 bases, with 12 bases remaining between them. CDR1 LGHNA and CDR2 YSLEER come from the germline V gene. The CDR3 DNA reads TGCGCCAGCAGCCAAGCCCTCGGGGGAACCTACGAGCAGTACTTC. Amino acid sequence: CASSQALGGTYEQYF.

J is TRBJ1-1 and V is TRBV9; D not resolved. Germline V gene data show CDR1 as SGDLS and CDR2 as YYNGEE. The CDR3 runs 16 residues. V was shortened by 3 bases and J by 0 bases, with 15 bases between the two germline ends. The DNA of the CDR3 is TGTGCCAGCAGCGCCACACCGACACTTCTGAACACTGAAGCTTTCTTT. It encodes CASSATPTLLNTEAFF.

This clone turned up a few times. V gene TRBV6-5 combines with J gene TRBJ2-5; the match to TRBD2 covers 11 bases. This CDR3 is built from 15 residues. Germline V CDR1 and CDR2: MNHEY, SVGAGI. The J segment lost 5 bases and the V segment lost 6 bases, leaving 8 bases of the junction unmatched. CDR3 sequence (DNA): TGTGCCAGCAGCCCGACTAGCGGGATAGGGGAGACCCAGTACTTC. It translates to CASSPTSGIGETQYF.

The chain couples TRBV28 to TRBJ2-7; D possibly corresponds to TRBD1 (6 bases). The germline V gene encodes CDR1 MDHEN and CDR2 SYDVKM. V lost 3 bases and J lost 0, with 9 bases in between. This CDR3 spans 14 amino acids. CDR3 nucleotides: TGTGCCAGCAGTTTGTGGACAGACTCCTACGAGCAGTACTTC. As protein: CASSLWTDSYEQYF.

V usage is TRBV27 and J usage is TRBJ2-3; TRBD1 matches 11 bases. Germline loops: CDR1 MNHEY, CDR2 SMNVEV (reference sequence). This CDR3 has 18 residues. V dropped 2 bases and J dropped 0; count of bases not matched to a gene: 7. As DNA, the CDR3 is TGTGCCAGCAGTTTAATCGGGACAGGGGGTGTGAGCACAGATACGCAGTATTTT. Protein product: CASSLIGTGGVSTDTQYF.

V and J are TRBV27 and TRBJ1-2; TRBD1 aligns across 9 bases. The CDR3 is made up of 14 amino acids. The junction had 11 bases not matched to a gene; V was cut back by 11 bases and J by 4 bases. CDR1 MNHEY and CDR2 SMNVEV come from the germline V gene (reference sequence). The CDR3 protein is CAVSPGQGLYGYTF. Written as DNA, the CDR3 is TGTGCCGTTTCACCGGGACAGGGTCTCTATGGCTACACCTTC.

This chain connects TRBV5-6 to TRBJ1-1; D gene ambiguous. Per the germline V gene, CDR1 is SGHDT and CDR2 is YYEEEE. There are 12 residues in the CDR3. Between the trimmed V and J ends, which lost 0 bases and 4 bases, there was a span of 4 bases. The CDR3 DNA reads TGTGCCAGCAGCTTGGTCTTCACTGAAGCTTTCTTT. Its translation: CASSLVFTEAFF.

This clone was detected a few times. CDR3 residues: CASSQNYNSPYTEAFF. The CDR3 region has the DNA TGTGCCAGTAGCCAGAACTACAATAGCCCGTACACTGAAGCTTTCTTT. V usage is TRBV19 and J usage is TRBJ1-1; no reliable D call. The germline CDR1 and CDR2 sequences are LNHDA and SQIVND (reference sequence). Trimming removed 6 bases from V and 3 bases from J, with 20 bases in between. This CDR3 contains 16 residues.

The chain links TRBV30 to TRBJ2-7; D is unresolved. From germline, CDR1 is GTSNPN and CDR2 SVGIG (reference sequence). The V gene lost 4 bases and the J gene lost 2 bases, with 15 bases spanning the gap. This CDR3 comprises 14 residues. Here the CDR3 DNA reads TGTGCCTGGACAAGTGTTAGTCCTACCTACGAGCAGTACTTC. Its protein is CAWTSVSPTYEQYF.

The chain carries TRBV7-2 and TRBJ1-2; a possible D gene is TRBD1 (5 bases). CDR3 size: 15 residues. V was clipped by 1 base and J by 5 bases, with 14 bases between them. The germline V gene has CDR1 SGHTA and CDR2 FQGNSA. The chain's CDR3 is CASSLGKGTAYGYTF. The CDR3, as DNA: TGTGCCAGCAGCTTAGGGAAGGGGACGGCGTATGGCTACACCTTC.

The chain recombines TRBV27 with TRBJ1-2, with D maybe TRBD1 (5 bases). V was clipped by 3 bases and J by 0 bases, with 11 bases between them. Germline CDR1 reads MNHEY; CDR2 reads SMNVEV (reference sequence). The CDR3 loop spans 15 amino acids. The CDR3 DNA is TGTGCCAGCAGTTTCGGGACTGCAGCTAACTATGGCTACACCTTC. Its protein product is CASSFGTAANYGYTF.

This chain links TRBV7-9 with TRBJ1-1, with D possibly matching TRBD1 (5 bases). The germline gives CDR1 SEHNR, CDR2 FQNEAQ (reference sequence). With 8 bases removed from V and 0 bases from J, the gap between germline ends came to 25 bases. This CDR3 is 18 amino acids long. The chain's CDR3 is CASRAPGEGILMNTEAFF. Here the CDR3 DNA reads TGTGCCAGCCGGGCGCCGGGGGAGGGGATCCTGATGAACACTGAAGCTTTCTTT.

This chain joins TRBV29-1 and TRBJ2-7; D ambiguous. The V and J ends lost 2 bases and 1 base respectively, with 3 bases between them. This CDR3 region has 11 residues. The germline CDR1 and CDR2 sequences are SQVTM and ANQGSEA. The CDR3 loop is CSVESSYEQYF. The CDR3 DNA reads as TGCAGCGTTGAATCATCCTACGAGCAGTACTTC.

Worth noting for this clone: The same CDR3 is also encoded by other DNA sequences in this sample. The rearrangement links TRBV28 to TRBJ2-7; 11 bases fit TRBD1. V lost 8 bases to trimming and J lost 4 bases; unmatched junction nucleotides: 1. This CDR3 has 12 amino acids. CDR1 MDHEN and CDR2 SYDVKM come from the germline V gene. CDR3 amino acids: CASRDRGYEQYF. The CDR3 DNA reads TGTGCCAGCCGGGACAGGGGGTACGAGCAGTACTTC.

This clone was seen more than once but under ten times. The chain is built from TRBV2 and TRBJ1-1; no firm D call. The CDR3 spans 14 residues. V lost 7 bases and J lost 2, with 14 bases in between. The germline CDR1 and CDR2 sequences are SNHLY and FYNNEI. The CDR3 loop reads CASTGPGLNTEAFF. The DNA of the CDR3 is TGTGCCAGCACCGGACCGGGCCTCAACACTGAAGCTTTCTTT.

The chain employs TRBV25-1 and TRBJ1-3; unclear D gene. CDR3 size: 11 residues. V was clipped by 6 bases and J by 5 bases, with 5 bases between them. CDR1 and CDR2 from the germline V gene are MGHDK and SYGVNS. The CDR3 spells CASSVRNTIYF. The CDR3 DNA reads as TGTGCCAGCAGCGTTAGAAACACCATATATTTT.

As DNA, the CDR3 is TGTGCCAGCAGCCAAGATCTCTGGACTACGGGATATAATTCACCCCTCCACTTT. This encodes CASSQDLWTTGYNSPLHF. The chain links TRBV4-2 to TRBJ1-6; D gene ambiguous. The V gene's germline CDR1 is LGHNA and CDR2 YNFKEQ. This CDR3 comprises 18 residues. The germline V and J ends were trimmed by 0 bases and 4 bases, with 16 bases remaining between them.

This clone was observed once. The chain employs TRBV27 and TRBJ1-5; 8 bases are shared with TRBD1. The germline CDR1 and CDR2 sequences are MNHEY and SMNVEV (reference sequence). The CDR3 runs to 16 residues. Losses at the gene ends were 0 bases for V and 3 bases for J; bases not matched to a gene: 4. The CDR3 is CASSLSGQAYNQPQHF. The CDR3 region has the DNA TGTGCCAGCAGTTTATCGGGACAGGCCTACAATCAGCCCCAGCATTTT.

The chain couples TRBV30 to TRBJ2-1; D is possibly TRBD2 (6 bases). Trimming removed 5 bases at V and 4 bases at J, with 21 bases between. Germline-derived CDR1 and CDR2 are GTSNPN and SVGIG (reference sequence). This CDR3 region has 16 residues. The CDR3 nucleotides are TGTGCCTGGGACAAGCCTCGCGGGGTTCAATACAATGAGCAGTTCTTC. It translates to CAWDKPRGVQYNEQFF.

The rearrangement joins TRBV20-1 to TRBJ2-5; no reliable D call. V dropped 5 bases and J dropped 5 bases, with 6 bases sitting between them. Looked up from germline, CDR1 is DFQATT and CDR2 is SNEGSKA (reference sequence). This CDR3 region has 10 residues. The CDR3 DNA sequence: TGCAGTGCTCCCGTGGAGACCCAGTACTTC. Encoded protein: CSAPVETQYF.

The rearrangement joins TRBV5-4 to TRBJ1-1, with TRBD1 matching 7 bases. Germline V gives CDR1 SGHNT, CDR2 YYREEE (reference sequence). The CDR3 loop spans 15 amino acids. J gave up 3 bases and V 2 bases, and 7 bases lay outside the gene matches. The CDR3 loop is CASSFRGSSDTEAFF. CDR3 bases: TGTGCCAGCAGCTTCAGGGGGTCTTCGGACACTGAAGCTTTCTTT. The full variable domain, completed using reference TRBV5-4 and TRBJ1-1, is ETGVTQSPTHLIKTRGQQVTLRCSSQSGHNTVSWYQQALGQGPQFIFQYYREEENGRGNFPPRFSGLQFPNYSSELNVNALELDDSALYLCASSFRGSSDTEAFFGQGTRLTVV.

This clone appeared a few times. J is TRBJ2-2 and V is TRBV7-9; 10 bases fit TRBD1. After removal of 5 bases from V and 7 bases from J, the junction contained 7 bases not matched to a gene. Germline loops: CDR1 SEHNR, CDR2 FQNEAQ (reference sequence). This CDR3 region has 15 residues. The CDR3: CASSQTGQGIGELFF. The CDR3 DNA is TGTGCCAGCAGCCAAACGGGACAGGGGATCGGGGAGCTGTTTTTT.